The 19 T cell receptor beta chains below come from one sample, sequenced in a study of T cells after yellow fever vaccination. Each CDR3 protein is one row after TCRdb ran MiXCR on the 5' RACE reads. The repertoire includes about 240,000 distinct CDR3 sequences, roughly 7.2% of them detected once, and about 0.85% sits in the top ten. Sequenced material: CD4+ T cells sorted from PBMCs, taken 15 days after the yellow fever booster vaccination. The source is a man aged 25-45 years who received the YFV17D yellow fever vaccine.

This clonotype was recorded a few times. This chain joins TRBV18 and TRBJ2-1; 8 bases align to TRBD2. This CDR3 region has 17 residues. The germline gives CDR1 KGHSH, CDR2 LQKENI. V lost 3 bases to trimming and J lost 10 bases; unmatched junction nucleotides: 17. This chain's CDR3 is CASSPPAGGSGVPEQFF. CDR3 nucleotide sequence: TGTGCCAGCTCACCTCCCGCGGGAGGATCCGGGGTACCCGAGCAGTTCTTC.

The V call is TRBV5-1, the J call TRBJ1-1; D gene unclear. The V gene's germline CDR1 is SGHRS and CDR2 YFSETQ. The CDR3 runs to 14 residues. Trimming pared 7 bases from V and 1 base from J, leaving 14 bases between. The CDR3 is CASYTGPPNTEAFF. DNA for the CDR3: TGCGCCAGCTACACCGGGCCCCCGAACACTGAAGCTTTCTTT.

This clonotype was detected a few times. V gene TRBV3-1 combines with J gene TRBJ1-2, with TRBD1 identical over 7 bases. Trimming took 7 bases from V and 4 from J; bases not matched to a gene: 15. Germline V gives CDR1 LGHDT, CDR2 YNNKEL (reference sequence). This CDR3 is 16 amino acids long. CDR3 nucleotide sequence: TGTGCCAGCACCCTCTCCAGGACAGGTGGCCGCTATGGCTACACCTTC. It specifies CASTLSRTGGRYGYTF. The full variable domain, rest sourced from reference TRBV3-1 and TRBJ1-2, is DTAVSQTPKYLVTQMGNDKSIKCEQNLGHDTMYWYKQDSKKFLKIMFSYNNKELIINETVPNRFSPKSPDKAHLNLHINSLELGDSAVYFCASTLSRTGGRYGYTFGSGTRLTVV.

This clonotype was counted at least ten times. The chain joins TRBV7-2 to TRBJ2-5; D is tentatively TRBD1 or TRBD2 (5 bases each). Germline V CDR1 and CDR2: SGHTA, FQGNSA. Trimming left V 10 bases short and J 3 bases short, with 15 bases between. CDR3 length equals 13 residues. CDR3 sequence (DNA): TGTGCCACTTCTCGGGGCAGGGAAGAGACCCAGTACTTC. It codes for CATSRGREETQYF.

This clonotype was picked up a small number of times. This sequence joins TRBV20-1 and TRBJ2-1, with TRBD2 matching over 7 bases. The CDR3 consists of 14 residues. Germline-derived CDR1 and CDR2 are DFQATT and SNEGSKA (reference sequence). Unmatched junction bases numbered 8, after V lost 5 bases and J lost 4 bases. DNA of the CDR3: TGCAGTGCTGCCCGCGGGAGATTATACAATGAGCAGTTCTTC. This gives the protein CSAARGRLYNEQFF.

This chain connects TRBV7-9 to TRBJ2-3; D remains ambiguous. Germline CDR1 is SEHNR and CDR2 is FQNEAQ (reference sequence). The CDR3 runs to 13 residues. Trimming shortened V by 2 bases and J by 4 bases, and 7 bases separated the two germline ends. This CDR3 reads CASSLSRSDTQYF. DNA of the CDR3: TGTGCCAGCAGCTTATCACGTTCAGATACGCAGTATTTT.

This clonotype was counted only a few times. The CDR3 DNA follows: TGCAGTGCGAATCCCGTAGAGGGGCTGGGGACCCAGTACTTC. It translates to CSANPVEGLGTQYF. J is TRBJ2-5 and V is TRBV20-1; D is tentatively TRBD1 or TRBD2 (5 bases each). This CDR3 has 14 residues. V gave up 6 bases and J gave up 7 bases, with 21 bases separating them. Germline assignment: CDR1 DFQATT and CDR2 SNEGSKA (reference sequence).

This clonotype has just a few counts. The chain combines TRBV20-1 with TRBJ2-7; 10 bases fit TRBD1. Germline CDR1 reads DFQATT; CDR2 reads SNEGSKA (reference sequence). This CDR3 has 15 residues. After removal of 5 bases from V and 5 bases from J, the junction contained 12 bases not matched to a gene. In DNA form, the CDR3 reads TGCAGTGCTCCTTCGGGAAGGGACAGGGGCCACGAGCAGTACTTC. This codes for CSAPSGRDRGHEQYF.

This clonotype has just a few counts. This chain uses TRBV6-2 or TRBV6-3 with TRBJ2-4; TRBD2 is a possible D gene (7 bases). The germline V gene encodes CDR1 MNHEY and CDR2 SVGEGT. The CDR3 is 14 amino acids. V was pared by 8 bases and J by 6 bases, with 17 bases between. The CDR3: CASQGGGKRNIQYF. The CDR3 region has the DNA TGTGCCAGCCAGGGAGGGGGTAAGCGAAACATTCAGTACTTC.

The chain links TRBV27 to TRBJ2-2; tentatively, D is TRBD1 (5 bases). Trimming took 5 bases from V and 10 from J, leaving 14 bases between them. Per germline, CDR1 MNHEY and CDR2 SMNVEV (reference sequence). The CDR3 covers 13 residues. The CDR3 spells CASSTTVREELFF. DNA of the CDR3: TGTGCCAGCAGTACGACAGTAAGAGAGGAGCTGTTTTTT.

This clonotype was detected ten times or more. Mismatch with germline at one junction end may stem from a read error. The rearrangement links TRBV27 to TRBJ2-7; TRBD2 matches at 8 bases. The CDR3 runs 14 residues. Germline values: CDR1 MNHEY, CDR2 SMNVEV (reference sequence). For the CDR3, the DNA is TGTGCCAGCAGTAACCGCCTTGCCGCGGGAGGCCAACACTTC. Residues: CASSNRLAAGGQHF.

This clonotype was detected only a few times. The junction does not match germline at one end; this may be a read error. This sequence joins TRBV29-1 and TRBJ2-1, with 9 bases matching TRBD1. The CDR3 totals 14 residues. The germline CDR1 and CDR2 sequences are SQVTM and ANQGSEA. CDR3 residues: CSVEGQGTYNEQFF. CDR3 nucleotides: TGCAGCGTCGAAGGACAGGGGACCTACAATGAGCAGTTCTTC.

Only a few counts were recorded for this clonotype. The V call is TRBV11-2, the J call TRBJ2-7; D could derive from TRBD1 or TRBD2 (5 bases each). The germline V gene encodes CDR1 SGHAT and CDR2 FQNNGV. Between the trimmed V and J ends, which lost 5 bases and 4 bases, there was a span of 18 bases. The CDR3 is 15 residues long. Written as DNA, the CDR3 is TGTGCCAGCAGCCTTGATCTGGGGCGAGGGTACGAGCAGTACTTC. This codes for CASSLDLGRGYEQYF.

This clonotype has a count of ten or more. The chain employs TRBV3-1 and TRBJ1-1; D not certain. V gave up 4 bases and J gave up 8 bases, with 8 bases separating them. The CDR3 runs to 11 residues. The germline V gene encodes CDR1 LGHDT and CDR2 YNNKEL (reference sequence). The CDR3 sequence is CASSRGREAFF. CDR3 coding DNA: TGTGCCAGCAGCCGCGGACGAGAAGCTTTCTTT.

This clonotype was picked up many times. The V and J genes are TRBV6-6 and TRBJ2-7; the match to TRBD2 covers 8 bases. Germline assignment: CDR1 MNHNY and CDR2 SVGAGI (reference sequence). The ends lost 2 bases at V and 3 bases at J; junction bases unmatched: 0. CDR3 size: 13 residues. The chain's CDR3 is CASSYGTSYEQYF. The CDR3 nucleotides read TGTGCCAGCAGTTACGGGACTAGCTACGAGCAGTACTTC.

This clonotype was recorded a few times. The chain carries TRBV15 and TRBJ2-1, with unresolved D. Germline CDR1 reads LNHNV; CDR2 reads YYDKDF (reference sequence). The CDR3 totals 17 residues. Trimming pared 0 bases from V and 5 bases from J, leaving 17 bases between. CDR3 nucleotides: TGTGCCACCAGCAGAGATCAAGGAAGGGCGGTGGACAATGAGCAGTTCTTC. Amino acid sequence: CATSRDQGRAVDNEQFF.

V gene TRBV29-1 combines with J gene TRBJ2-7; tentative D call: TRBD2 (6 bases). Germline V gene sequence: CDR1 SQVTM, CDR2 ANQGSEA. The V end lost 5 bases, the J end lost 0 bases, and 17 bases lay between the germline ends. The CDR3 sequence is 15 residues long. CDR3 sequence reads: CSVLPGLHSSYEQYF. The DNA for the CDR3 is TGCAGCGTTCTACCGGGACTTCATAGCTCCTACGAGCAGTACTTC.

This clonotype has a count of ten or more. This chain joins TRBV7-2 and TRBJ1-4; TRBD1 agrees at 11 bases. The J segment lost 7 bases and the V segment lost 5 bases, leaving 12 bases of the junction unmatched. Germline V gene data show CDR1 as SGHTA and CDR2 as FQGNSA. The CDR3 contains 17 residues. The CDR3 here is CASSPGTGGWIGEKLFF. CDR3 in DNA: TGTGCCAGCAGCCCCGGGACAGGGGGGTGGATTGGTGAAAAACTGTTTTTT. Combining the CDR3 with reference TRBV7-2 and TRBJ1-4 gives the whole variable domain GAGVSQSPSNKVTEKGKDVELRCDPISGHTALYWYRQSLGQGLEFLIYFQGNSAPDKSGLPSDRFSAERTGGSVSTLTIQRTQQEDSAVYLCASSPGTGGWIGEKLFFGSGTQLSVL.

This clonotype was seen only a few times. V and J are TRBV29-1 and TRBJ2-1; D may correspond to TRBD1 or TRBD2 (6 bases each). This CDR3 contains 14 residues. Germline CDR1 is SQVTM and CDR2 is ANQGSEA. Between the trimmed V and J ends, which lost 6 bases and 0 bases, there was a span of 12 bases. The CDR3: CSVGAGFSYNEQFF. CDR3 DNA sequence: TGCAGCGTGGGGGCGGGATTCTCCTACAATGAGCAGTTCTTC.